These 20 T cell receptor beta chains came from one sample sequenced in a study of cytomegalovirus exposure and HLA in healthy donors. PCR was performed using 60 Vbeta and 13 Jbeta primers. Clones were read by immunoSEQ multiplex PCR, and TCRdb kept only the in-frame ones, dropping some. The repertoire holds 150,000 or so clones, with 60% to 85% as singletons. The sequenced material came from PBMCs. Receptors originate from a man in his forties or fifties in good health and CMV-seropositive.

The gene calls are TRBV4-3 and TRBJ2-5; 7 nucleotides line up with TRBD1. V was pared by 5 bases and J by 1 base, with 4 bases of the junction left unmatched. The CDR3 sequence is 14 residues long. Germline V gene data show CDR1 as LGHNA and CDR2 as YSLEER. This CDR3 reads CASSYTGAQETQYF. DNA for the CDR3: TGCGCCAGCAGCTATACAGGGGCCCAAGAGACCCAGTACTTC.

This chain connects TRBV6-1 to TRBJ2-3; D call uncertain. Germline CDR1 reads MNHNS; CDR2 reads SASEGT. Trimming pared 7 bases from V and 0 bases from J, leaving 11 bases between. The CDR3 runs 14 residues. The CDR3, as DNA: TGTGCCAGCAATCGGCAGGTTAGCACAGATACGCAGTATTTT. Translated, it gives CASNRQVSTDTQYF.

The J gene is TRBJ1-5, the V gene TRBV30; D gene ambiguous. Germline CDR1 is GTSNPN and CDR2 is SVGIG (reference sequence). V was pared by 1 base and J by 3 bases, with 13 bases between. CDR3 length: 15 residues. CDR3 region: CAWSGRGSLNQPQHF. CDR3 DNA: TGTGCCTGGAGTGGCCGCGGCAGCCTCAATCAGCCCCAGCATTTT.

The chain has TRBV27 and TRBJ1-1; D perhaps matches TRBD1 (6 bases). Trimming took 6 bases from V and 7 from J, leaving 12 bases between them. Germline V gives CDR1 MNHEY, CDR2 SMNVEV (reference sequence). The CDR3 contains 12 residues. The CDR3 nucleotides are TGTGCCAGCAGCCATGACAGGTATGAAGCTTTCTTT. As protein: CASSHDRYEAFF.

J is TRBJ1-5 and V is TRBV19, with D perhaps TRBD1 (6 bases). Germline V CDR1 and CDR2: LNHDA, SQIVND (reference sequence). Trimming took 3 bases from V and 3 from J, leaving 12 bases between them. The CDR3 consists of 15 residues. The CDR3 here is CASSIRQEFNQPQHF. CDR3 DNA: TGTGCCAGTAGTATTCGACAGGAGTTCAATCAGCCCCAGCATTTT.

The CDR3 loop reads CASSLARGRLYF. CDR3 DNA: TGTGCCAGCAGCTTGGCTCGCGGGAGGTTGTATTTT. The V and J genes are TRBV5-6 and TRBJ2-3; TRBD2 matches 8 bases. The CDR3 has 12 residues. V lost 0 bases, J lost 14 bases, and 5 bases stayed unmatched. Germline V CDR1 and CDR2: SGHDT, YYEEEE.

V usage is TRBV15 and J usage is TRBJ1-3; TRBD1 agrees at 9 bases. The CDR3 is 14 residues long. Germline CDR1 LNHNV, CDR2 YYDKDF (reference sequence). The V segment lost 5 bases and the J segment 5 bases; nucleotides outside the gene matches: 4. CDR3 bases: TGTGCCACCAGCGGGGGACAGGGAAGAAACACCATATATTTT. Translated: CATSGGQGRNTIYF.

Here the CDR3 reads CASSELGQGNTGELFF. The CDR3 bases are TGTGCCAGCAGTGAGCTCGGACAGGGGAACACCGGGGAGCTGTTTTTT. The chain is built from TRBV2 and TRBJ2-2, with TRBD1 matching over 8 bases. The V gene end was trimmed by 3 bases and the J gene end by 1 base; junction bases not matched to a gene: 4. The CDR3 consists of 16 residues. Germline loops: CDR1 SNHLY, CDR2 FYNNEI.

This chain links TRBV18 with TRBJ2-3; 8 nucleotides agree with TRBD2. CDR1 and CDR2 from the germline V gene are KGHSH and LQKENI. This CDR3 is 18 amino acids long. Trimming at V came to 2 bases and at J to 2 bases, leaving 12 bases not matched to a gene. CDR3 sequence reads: CASSPRRSSGTITDTQYF. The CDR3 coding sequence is TGTGCCAGCTCACCAAGAAGAAGTAGCGGGACGATCACAGATACGCAGTATTTT.

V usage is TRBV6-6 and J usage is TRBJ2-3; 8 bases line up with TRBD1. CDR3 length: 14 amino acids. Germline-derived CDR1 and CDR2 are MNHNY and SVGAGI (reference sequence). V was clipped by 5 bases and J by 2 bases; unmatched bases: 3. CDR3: CASSRTGPTDTQYF. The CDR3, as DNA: TGTGCCAGCAGTCGGACAGGGCCCACAGATACGCAGTATTTT.

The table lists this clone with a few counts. The CDR3 nucleotides are TGTGCCAGCAGCGCGCGGACTAGTCCGAATGAGCAGTTCTTC. As protein: CASSARTSPNEQFF. This rearrangement joins TRBV9 to TRBJ2-1; 7 bases align to TRBD2. This CDR3 is built from 14 residues. J was trimmed by 7 bases and V by 3 bases; bases with no gene match: 7. CDR1 is SGDLS and CDR2 is YYNGEE in the germline V gene.

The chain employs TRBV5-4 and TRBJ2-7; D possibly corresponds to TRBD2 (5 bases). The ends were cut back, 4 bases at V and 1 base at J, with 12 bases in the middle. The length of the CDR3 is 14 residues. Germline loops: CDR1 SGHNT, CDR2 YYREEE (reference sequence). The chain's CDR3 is CASSGPGNSYEQYF. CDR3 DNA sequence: TGTGCCAGCAGCGGACCCGGGAATTCCTACGAGCAGTACTTC. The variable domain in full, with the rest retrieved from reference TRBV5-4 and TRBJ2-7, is ETGVTQSPTHLIKTRGQQVTLRCSSQSGHNTVSWYQQALGQGPQFIFQYYREEENGRGNFPPRFSGLQFPNYSSELNVNALELDDSALYLCASSGPGNSYEQYFGPGTRLTVT.

In nucleotides, the CDR3 is TGTGCCAGCTCCCCGATCGAGCGGAGCTATGGCTACACCTTC. Translation: CASSPIERSYGYTF. The chain has TRBV18 and TRBJ1-2; unclear D gene. Germline CDR1 and CDR2: KGHSH and LQKENI. V lost 6 bases to trimming and J lost 4 bases, with 15 bases between them. This CDR3 is built from 14 residues.

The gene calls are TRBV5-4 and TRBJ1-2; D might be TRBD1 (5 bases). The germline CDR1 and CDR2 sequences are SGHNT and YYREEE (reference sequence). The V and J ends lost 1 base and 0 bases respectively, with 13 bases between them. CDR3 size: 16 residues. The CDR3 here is CASSLLGGGANYGYTF. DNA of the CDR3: TGTGCCAGCAGCTTGCTTGGCGGGGGAGCTAACTATGGCTACACCTTC.

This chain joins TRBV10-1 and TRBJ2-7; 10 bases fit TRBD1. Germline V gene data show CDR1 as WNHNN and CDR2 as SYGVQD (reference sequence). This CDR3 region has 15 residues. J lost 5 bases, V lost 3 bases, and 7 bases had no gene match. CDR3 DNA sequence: TGCGCCAGCAGTGACCCCGGGACAGGGGCCAACGAGCAGTACTTC. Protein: CASSDPGTGANEQYF.

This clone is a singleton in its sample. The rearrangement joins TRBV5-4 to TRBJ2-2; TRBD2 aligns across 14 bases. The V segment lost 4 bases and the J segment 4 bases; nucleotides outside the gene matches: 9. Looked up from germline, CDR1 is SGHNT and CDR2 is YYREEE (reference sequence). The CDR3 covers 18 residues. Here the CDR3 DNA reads TGTGCCAGCAGCCCGGGACTAGCGGGAGCGGTGACCACCGGGGAGCTGTTTTTT. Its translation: CASSPGLAGAVTTGELFF.

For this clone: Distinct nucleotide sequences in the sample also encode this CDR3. CDR3 amino acids: CASSKLGGVETQYF. The CDR3 DNA reads TGTGCCAGCAGTAAACTAGGAGGAGTAGAGACCCAGTACTTC. The chain combines TRBV27 with TRBJ2-5, with a possible D match to TRBD2 (5 bases). The CDR3 spans 14 residues. V lost 5 bases, J lost 4 bases, and 14 bases lay in between. The germline gives CDR1 MNHEY, CDR2 SMNVEV (reference sequence).

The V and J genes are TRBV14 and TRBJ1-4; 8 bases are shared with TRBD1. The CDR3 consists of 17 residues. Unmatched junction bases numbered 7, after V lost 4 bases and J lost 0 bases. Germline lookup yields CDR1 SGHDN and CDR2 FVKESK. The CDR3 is CASSRMDRAATNEKLFF. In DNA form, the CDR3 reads TGTGCCAGCAGCCGCATGGACAGGGCTGCAACTAATGAAAAACTGTTTTTT. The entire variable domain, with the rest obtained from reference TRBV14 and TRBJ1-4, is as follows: EAGVTQFPSHSVIEKGQTVTLRCDPISGHDNLYWYRRVMGKEIKFLLHFVKESKQDESGMPNNRFLAERTGGTYSTLKVQPAELEDSGVYFCASSRMDRAATNEKLFFGSGTQLSVL.

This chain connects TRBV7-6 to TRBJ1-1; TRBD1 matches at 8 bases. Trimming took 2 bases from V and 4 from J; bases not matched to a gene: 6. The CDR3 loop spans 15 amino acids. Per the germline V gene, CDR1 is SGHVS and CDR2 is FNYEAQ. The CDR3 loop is CASSLNTGGRTEAFF. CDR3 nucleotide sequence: TGTGCCAGCAGCTTAAATACAGGGGGGCGCACTGAAGCTTTCTTT.

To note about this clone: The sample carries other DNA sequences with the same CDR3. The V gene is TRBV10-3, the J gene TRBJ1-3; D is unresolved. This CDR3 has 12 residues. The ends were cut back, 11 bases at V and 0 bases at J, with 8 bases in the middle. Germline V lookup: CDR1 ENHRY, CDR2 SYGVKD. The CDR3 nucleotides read TGTGCCTCCGGTAGCTCTGGAAACACCATATATTTT. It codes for CASGSSGNTIYF.